This TCR beta chain originates from a study of cytomegalovirus exposure and HLA in healthy donors. Study findings and constraints: Sequencing likely generated an artifact that appeared as a cluster of highly shared sequence variants.

In the case of this clone: Its antigen is currently unknown.

Primers: 60 Vbeta forward and 13 Jbeta reverse. Profiled with immunoSEQ multiplex PCR; TCRdb holds only in-frame clones, not every one. Here the sample spans 200,000 to 300,000 clones, about 83% being singletons. Material for sequencing was PBMCs. The source is a woman aged 40 to 55 in good health and CMV-seropositive.

The CDR3 nucleotides are TGTGCCAGTAGTAGGGGACAGGGCCCGCAGAGCGGCATTCAGTACTTC. Translating it yields CASSRGQGPQSGIQYF. This sequence joins TRBV19 and TRBJ2-4, with TRBD1 matching over 9 bases. The germline gives CDR1 LNHDA, CDR2 SQIVND (reference sequence). There are 16 residues in the CDR3. Trimming at V came to 4 bases and at J to 9 bases, leaving 13 bases not matched to a gene. The complete variable domain, with remaining parts taken from reference TRBV19 and TRBJ2-4, reads DGGITQSPKYLFRKEGQNVTLSCEQNLNHDAMYWYRQDPGQGLRLIYYSQIVNDFQKGDIAEGYSVSREKKESFPLTVTSAQKNPTAFYLCASSRGQGPQSGIQYFGAGTRLSVL.